This TCR beta chain was retrieved from a study of blood T cell repertoires in COVID-19. For the study at large: There were acute and convalescent COVID-19 samples, and they came from the United States, Italy and Spain.

The data were produced by immunoSEQ multiplex PCR, yet TCRdb's version contains in-frame clones alone and is incomplete. The sample records 150,000 to 200,000 clones, roughly four fifths being singletons. V was pared by 1 base and J by 3 bases, with 11 bases of the junction left unmatched. Germline loops: CDR1 SGHTA, CDR2 FQGNSA. The CDR3 runs 17 residues. This rearrangement joins TRBV7-2 to TRBJ2-7; 8 bases match TRBD2. The source is a human donor with acute or convalescent COVID-19. The donor label of this sample is uncertain. The sequenced sample consisted of peripheral blood. CDR3 nucleotide sequence: TGTGCCAGCAGCTTAGGGATTCTAGCGGGCCGCAGCTACGAGCAGTACTTC. Amino acids: CASSLGILAGRSYEQYF.